This T cell receptor (beta chain) was recorded in a study of CD8+ T cells in alopecia areata. Study-level background: Twice a day, 5 to 10 mg of oral tofacitinib was administered to treated patients. Study-wide findings and caveats: Alopecia totalis/universalis scalp especially showed more expanded CD8+ clones than normal scalp. Administration of tofacitinib significantly diminished scalp clonality and expanded CD8+ clones within the top 100.

The V and J ends lost 0 bases and 1 base respectively, with 4 bases between them. This CDR3 has 13 amino acids. Germline loops: CDR1 SGHRS, CDR2 YFSETQ. The treatment denotes: oral pan-JAK inhibitor, 5-10 mg twice daily. Punch biopsies of lesional scalp, plus peripheral blood, were taken from alopecia areata patients. The sequencing template was cDNA reverse transcribed from extracted RNA. Sequencing used immunoSEQ multiplex PCR; TCRdb keeps in-frame clones, though not all of them. Among about 260,000 clones listed, 60% were seen once. This clone has a handful of counts. Its antigen remains unidentified.

Material: CD4+ T cells sorted from blood, obtained around week 54, from a patient treated with tofacitinib. The sequence derives from a human donor with alopecia areata. The rearrangement uses TRBV5-1 and TRBJ2-5; no clear D. CDR3: CASSLVSQETQYF. DNA for the CDR3: TGCGCCAGCAGCTTGGTCAGCCAAGAGACCCAGTACTTC.